The source of this T cell receptor beta chain is a study of blood T cell repertoires in COVID-19. Overall study context: T cells, B-cell-depleted T cells, or PBMCs supplied cDNA or gDNA.

Libraries were prepared by immunoSEQ multiplex PCR; TCRdb keeps only in-frame clonotypes and omits some of them. Among roughly 120,000 clones listed, roughly nine tenths were seen once. The receptor was derived from a man aged 65 to 85 who had recovered from COVID-19. Sequenced input: peripheral blood.

CDR3 region: CASSSAGGVNEQFF. CDR3 coding DNA: TGTGCCAGTAGTTCTGCGGGAGGGGTCAATGAGCAGTTCTTC. The V gene is TRBV19, the J gene TRBJ2-1; TRBD2 agrees at 9 bases. Germline V gene data show CDR1 as LNHDA and CDR2 as SQIVND (reference sequence). With 5 bases clipped from V and 6 bases from J, the junction kept 5 bases outside the gene matches. The CDR3 has 14 residues.